One and the same sample provided the 23 T cell receptor beta chains below, sequenced in a study of blood T cell repertoires in COVID-19. Generated by immunoSEQ multiplex PCR, the TCRdb table keeps only in-frame clones and is missing some. In the table there are about 270,000 clones, about 91% of which are singletons. Sequencing used peripheral blood. The receptors here all came from a person aged 18 to 35 with COVID-19, enrolled during active disease.

The chain recombines TRBV4-1 with TRBJ2-7, with 10 bases matching TRBD2. With 5 bases clipped from V and 4 bases from J, the junction kept 8 bases outside the gene matches. Germline lookup yields CDR1 MGHRA and CDR2 YSYEKL. The CDR3 totals 15 residues. Here the CDR3 DNA reads TGCGCCAGCAGCGAGCGGGAGGGCCTTCAATACGAGCAGTACTTC. Residues: CASSEREGLQYEQYF.

This clone was counted only a few times. This sequence joins TRBV12-5 and TRBJ1-3; 9 bases agree with TRBD1. CDR1 and CDR2 from the germline V gene are LGHNT and FRNRAP. CDR3 length equals 18 residues. The V segment lost 4 bases and the J segment 0 bases; nucleotides outside the gene matches: 10. The CDR3 sequence: CASGWGQGQYPSGNTIYF. In DNA form, the CDR3 reads TGTGCTAGTGGTTGGGGACAGGGACAGTACCCCTCTGGAAACACCATATATTTT.

The chain employs TRBV24-1 and TRBJ2-1; 14 nucleotides match TRBD2. The junction had 5 bases not matched to a gene; V was cut back by 3 bases and J by 5 bases. CDR3 length: 17 amino acids. The germline V gene has CDR1 KGHDR and CDR2 SFDVKD. The CDR3 bases are TGTGCCACCAGTGATGCGGGACTAGCGGGAGCGGACAATGAGCAGTTCTTC. Translation gives CATSDAGLAGADNEQFF.

The CDR3 loop is CASSPIIASGEQYF. The CDR3 region has the DNA TGTGCCAGCAGTCCTATAATTGCCAGCGGGGAGCAGTACTTC. The chain uses TRBV27 and TRBJ2-7; a possible D gene is TRBD2 (6 bases). V was trimmed by 5 bases and J by 7 bases, leaving 18 bases between them. This CDR3 has 14 residues. Germline V gene lookup returns CDR1 MNHEY and CDR2 SMNVEV (reference sequence).

V usage is TRBV7-8 and J usage is TRBJ2-2; 9 positions match TRBD2. There are 15 residues in the CDR3. V dropped 1 base and J dropped 7; count of bases not matched to a gene: 4. From germline, CDR1 is SGHVS and CDR2 FQNEAQ. This CDR3 is CASSLGLAGSGELFF. DNA of the CDR3: TGTGCCAGCAGCTTAGGTCTAGCGGGGAGCGGGGAGCTGTTTTTT.

The chain combines TRBV5-6 with TRBJ2-7, with TRBD2 identical over 8 bases. The CDR3 is 13 residues long. Germline loops: CDR1 SGHDT, CDR2 YYEEEE. Germline trimming cut 2 bases from V and 2 bases from J; bases unmatched to any gene: 0. The CDR3 here is CASSFGGAYEQYF. The CDR3 nucleotides read TGTGCCAGCAGCTTCGGGGGGGCCTACGAGCAGTACTTC.

The chain is built from TRBV3-1 (or the pseudogene TRBV3-2) and TRBJ2-7; D is undetermined. The CDR3 is 13 residues long. Germline-derived CDR1 and CDR2 are LGHDT and YNNKEL (reference sequence). Between the trimmed V and J ends, which lost 1 base and 3 bases, there was a span of 7 bases. This CDR3 is CASSQVENYEQYF. The CDR3 bases are TGTGCCAGCAGCCAAGTTGAGAACTACGAGCAGTACTTC.

The chain uses TRBV27 and TRBJ2-1; 7 nucleotides match TRBD2. After removal of 11 bases from V and 0 bases from J, the junction contained 13 bases not matched to a gene. CDR1 is MNHEY, CDR2 SMNVEV, per germline (reference sequence). CDR3 size: 16 residues. The CDR3 DNA reads as TGTGCCGCCGCGGCGACGGGCGGGAGCTCCTACAATGAGCAGTTCTTC. Translation gives CAAAATGGSSYNEQFF.

The gene calls are TRBV4-2 and TRBJ1-2, with D unclear. Trimming took off 2 bases at V and 2 bases at J, with 12 bases between the two ends. This CDR3 spans 15 amino acids. CDR1 LGHNA and CDR2 YNFKEQ come from the germline V gene. The CDR3 here is CASSQFSRENYGYTF. The DNA for the CDR3 is TGTGCCAGCAGCCAATTTTCTCGGGAGAACTATGGCTACACCTTC.

The chain uses TRBV6-5 and TRBJ2-7; 10 bases align to TRBD2. After removal of 5 bases from V and 2 bases from J, the junction contained 6 bases not matched to a gene. The CDR3 consists of 15 residues. Germline V CDR1 and CDR2: MNHEY, SVGAGI. CDR3: CASSKGTSETYEQYF. The DNA for the CDR3 is TGTGCCAGCAGTAAGGGGACTAGCGAAACCTACGAGCAGTACTTC.

The chain combines TRBV27 with TRBJ2-7, with TRBD1 as a possible D gene (5 bases). CDR3 size: 14 residues. Germline loops: CDR1 MNHEY, CDR2 SMNVEV (reference sequence). The V end was cut by 5 bases, the J end by 2 bases, with 13 bases between. CDR3 DNA: TGTGCCAGCAGTCCAGGGTCTTTTACCTACGAGCAGTACTTC. Residues: CASSPGSFTYEQYF.

The chain recombines TRBV10-3 with TRBJ2-5, with TRBD2 matching 9 bases. The CDR3 totals 16 residues. The germline CDR1 and CDR2 sequences are ENHRY and SYGVKD. V lost 6 bases, J lost 3 bases, and 11 bases stayed unmatched. In nucleotides, the CDR3 is TGTGCCATCAGCGTACTAGCGGGCCTGAGGAAAGAGACCCAGTACTTC. It specifies CAISVLAGLRKETQYF.

The table lists this clone with a count of one. The CDR3 region has the DNA TGTGCCAGCGCCAAATGGGGGCCCACAGATACGCAGTATTTT. Translation gives CASAKWGPTDTQYF. This chain uses TRBV3-1 (or the pseudogene TRBV3-2) with TRBJ2-3; a possible D gene is TRBD1 (6 bases). The CDR3 runs 14 residues. Trimming shortened V by 8 bases and J by 2 bases, and 14 bases separated the two germline ends. Germline CDR1 is LGHDT and CDR2 is YNNKEL (reference sequence).

V usage is TRBV27 and J usage is TRBJ2-7; TRBD2 matches 11 bases. This CDR3 comprises 14 residues. Germline assignment: CDR1 MNHEY and CDR2 SMNVEV (reference sequence). J gave up 2 bases and V 6 bases, and 3 bases lay outside the gene matches. The chain's CDR3 is CASSGTSGTYEQYF. CDR3 bases: TGTGCCAGCAGCGGGACTAGCGGTACCTACGAGCAGTACTTC.

The chain has TRBV4-2 and TRBJ1-2; D remains ambiguous. Germline V gives CDR1 LGHNA, CDR2 YNFKEQ. The CDR3 is 18 amino acids. Trimming left V 0 bases short and J 4 bases short, with 21 bases between. In DNA form, the CDR3 reads TGTGCCAGCAGCCAAGATCTCTCAGCCACTAAATTTCTCTATGGCTACACCTTC. This gives the protein CASSQDLSATKFLYGYTF.

The chain employs TRBV19 and TRBJ1-3; no definite D call. CDR1 and CDR2 (germline): LNHDA, SQIVND (reference sequence). V lost 6 bases, J lost 2 bases, and 14 bases lay in between. The CDR3 is 15 residues long. CDR3 residues: CASRPSGAAGNTIYF. The CDR3 bases are TGTGCCAGTAGGCCTAGTGGAGCTGCTGGAAACACCATATATTTT.

This chain uses TRBV13 with TRBJ2-5; the match to TRBD2 covers 9 bases. Germline-derived CDR1 and CDR2 are PRHDT and FYEKMQ (reference sequence). V shed 5 bases and J 7 bases; nucleotides not matched to a gene: 14. The CDR3 extends over 16 amino acids. The CDR3 DNA reads as TGTGCCAGCAGCGCCGGACTAGCGCACTTCGTCGGGACCCAGTACTTC. The encoded protein is CASSAGLAHFVGTQYF.

The chain joins TRBV4-3 to TRBJ2-4, with a possible D match to TRBD2 (7 bases). Trimming removed 0 bases from V and 0 bases from J, with 15 bases in between. Germline CDR1 LGHNA, CDR2 YSLEER. The CDR3 sequence is 18 residues long. The CDR3 is CASSQDLGGTLAKNIQYF. DNA of the CDR3: TGCGCCAGCAGCCAAGATCTGGGAGGGACACTAGCCAAAAACATTCAGTACTTC.

CDR3 protein: CASRTGGQTGELFF. The CDR3 coding sequence is TGCGCCAGCAGGACGGGAGGACAAACCGGGGAGCTGTTTTTT. The gene calls are TRBV5-1 and TRBJ2-2; TRBD2 agrees at 7 bases. Germline V CDR1 and CDR2: SGHRS, YFSETQ. The ends lost 5 bases at V and 5 bases at J; junction bases unmatched: 6. This CDR3 comprises 14 residues.

The chain has TRBV9 and TRBJ2-7; 8 bases fit TRBD2. Germline V gene sequence: CDR1 SGDLS, CDR2 YYNGEE. The CDR3 is 14 residues long. Losses at the gene ends were 0 bases for V and 4 bases for J; bases not matched to a gene: 3. CDR3 amino acids: CASSVAGGWYEQYF. The DNA for the CDR3 is TGTGCCAGCAGCGTAGCGGGAGGGTGGTACGAGCAGTACTTC.

CDR3 nucleotide sequence: TGTGCCAGCAGCCCATGGGACAGGAGTGAGGACAATGAGCAGTTCTTC. Its translation is CASSPWDRSEDNEQFF. The rearrangement links TRBV11-2 to TRBJ2-1; TRBD1 matches 8 bases. The length of the CDR3 is 16 residues. Per the germline V gene, CDR1 is SGHAT and CDR2 is FQNNGV. V shed 5 bases, J shed 5 bases, and the junction held 11 bases outside the gene matches.

The chain employs TRBV6-5 and TRBJ2-2, with TRBD2 identical over 7 bases. Germline V gives CDR1 MNHEY, CDR2 SVGAGI. V lost 0 bases, J lost 6 bases, and 7 bases stayed unmatched. CDR3 size: 16 residues. In DNA form, the CDR3 reads TGTGCCAGCAGTTACTCGAAGACTGGGGGGGCCGGGGAGCTGTTTTTT. This translates into CASSYSKTGGAGELFF.

There are many counts of this clone. The rearrangement joins TRBV5-6 to TRBJ1-2; D possibly corresponds to TRBD1 (5 bases). This CDR3 region has 14 residues. Germline V gene sequence: CDR1 SGHDT, CDR2 YYEEEE. Trimming removed 5 bases from V and 4 bases from J, with 15 bases in between. In DNA, the CDR3 is TGTGCCAGCAGGGGGACGGGACTAACCTATGGCTACACCTTC. Translated, it gives CASRGTGLTYGYTF.